This T cell receptor beta chain was found in a study of tumor and adjacent non-tumor tissue in lung cancer. RNA was extracted from bulk tissue without any cell sorting. Donors were chemotherapy-naive, newly diagnosed lung cancer surgical patients in China, August–late 2014. A modified ARM-PCR protocol with three rounds of nested PCR amplified TCRbeta. TCRdb re-called the multiplex PCR reads through MiXCR, storing one row per CDR3 protein. Among 70,000 to 90,000 distinct CDR3 sequences, over 70% were seen once, and the ten largest hold about 12%. Losses at the gene ends were 2 bases for V and 5 bases for J; bases not matched to a gene: 9. The CDR3 sequence is 16 residues long. The germline V gene has CDR1 SEHNR and CDR2 FQNEAQ (reference sequence). Points from the study as a whole: Compared with tumor, normal lung showed significantly lower TCR diversity.

Ten or more counts support this clonotype. As yet, its antigen is unknown. Sequencing was performed on lung tumor tissue. The chain is built from TRBV7-9 and TRBJ2-5; 9 bases are shared with TRBD1. The sequence was obtained from a woman aged 45-65 years with non-small cell lung cancer. The CDR3 loop reads CASSLSPWTGDETQYF. Here the CDR3 DNA reads TGTGCCAGCAGCTTATCGCCCTGGACAGGGGACGAGACCCAGTACTTC.